The clone carrying this T cell receptor (beta chain) was seen a handful of times. The CDR3 loop spans 15 amino acids. Germline loops: CDR1 MGHRA, CDR2 YSYEKL. V lost 0 bases, J lost 1 base, and 9 bases lay in between. Unique molecular identifiers were used to barcode this TCRbeta library. TCRdb ran MiXCR on the PCR reads and lists one entry per CDR3 protein. The sample records some 340,000 distinct CDR3 sequences, approximately 10% being singletons. This sample stems from a study of T-cell reconstitution after alpha-beta-depleted transplantation in children. The chain has TRBV4-1 and TRBJ2-5, with D uncertain. Source: PBMCs from the stem cell graft donor, taken from the stem cell graft. This clonotype was obtained from a human donor who donated a stem cell graft to a child with acute lymphoblastic leukemia. The CDR3 reads CASSQEATIQETQYF. CDR3 DNA sequence: TGCGCCAGCAGCCAAGAAGCGACCATCCAAGAGACCCAGTACTTC.